Listed here are 16 T cell receptor beta chains from one sample, sequenced in a study of tumor-infiltrating lymphocytes in oesophageal squamous cell carcinoma. TCRdb processed the PCR reads anew with MiXCR; each CDR3 protein has one entry. The sample includes over 15,000 distinct CDR3 sequences, around 51% of them seen just once. Material for sequencing was esophageal tumor tissue. All receptors come from a female donor with esophageal squamous cell carcinoma.

Regarding this clonotype: Since no conserved phenylalanine or tryptophan closes the CDR3, a read error is the likely cause. The DNA is left out, because the CDR3 cannot be placed on it with certainty; the CDR3 is given as TCRdb lists it. The V gene is TRBV5-6, the J gene TRBJ2-5; no check of the table's D call, TRBD1, against the DNA was made. The CDR3 length is 18 residues, termini included. CDR1 is SGHDT, CDR2 YYEEEE, per germline. Here the CDR3 reads CASSSPGGGSSYEQYFGA.

The CDR3 DNA sequence: TGTGCCAGCAGTGCGGGGGTTAAGCAGTACTTC. Translation gives CASSAGVKQYF. The chain couples TRBV25-1 to TRBJ2-6, with D perhaps TRBD2 (6 bases). Near its end, the DNA agrees better with TRBJ2-7, so the J call may be wrong. The CDR3 runs to 11 residues. Germline CDR1 MGHDK, CDR2 SYGVNS.

The J gene is TRBJ2-5, the V gene TRBV6-6; 8 nucleotides line up with TRBD2. The end of the DNA fits TRBJ2-1 better, so the J call may be wrong. This CDR3 has 15 amino acids. Per germline, CDR1 MNHNY and CDR2 SVGAGI (reference sequence). The CDR3 sequence: CASSNRAGDVDEQFF. CDR3 nucleotides: TGTGCCAGCAGTAACCGAGCGGGAGACGTGGATGAGCAGTTCTTC.

In the case of this clonotype: A much larger clone lies one base from this, so it may be a read error. The chain couples TRBV18 to TRBJ2-4; D possibly corresponds to TRBD2 (5 bases). CDR3 size: 15 residues. Germline values: CDR1 KGHSH, CDR2 LQKENI. Deletions cut 1 base from V and 13 bases from J, with 20 bases between. This CDR3 reads CASSPRRYSYNEQYF. Written as DNA, the CDR3 is TGTGCCAGCTCACCACGGAGGTACTCCTACAATGAGCAGTACTTC. Variable domain in full (rest from reference TRBV18 and TRBJ2-4): NAGVMQNPRHLVRRRGQEARLRCSPMKGHSHVYWYRQLPEEGLKFMVYLQKENIIDESGMPKERFSAEFPKEGPSILRIQQVVRGDSAAYFCASSPRRYSYNEQYFGAGTRLSVL.

CDR3 residues: CASSFLWRGPQETQYF. The CDR3 nucleotides read TGTGCCAGCAGCTTCTTGTGGCGGGGACCCCAGGAGACCCAGTACTTC. The chain employs TRBV7-6 and TRBJ2-6, with D maybe TRBD2 (6 bases). The tail of the sequence fits TRBJ2-5 better, so the J call may be wrong. Germline V gene lookup returns CDR1 SGHVS and CDR2 FNYEAQ. The CDR3 has 16 amino acids.

This clonotype came up many times. This could be a read error, since a much larger clone is one nucleotide away. The rearrangement links TRBV10-3 to TRBJ2-5; 8 nucleotides match TRBD2. CDR3 length: 16 residues. The germline CDR1 and CDR2 sequences are ENHRY and SYGVKD. J gave up 11 bases and V 7 bases, and 21 bases lay outside the gene matches. Written as DNA, the CDR3 is TGTGCCATCAAGATGCGGGAGGACATGTCGAGCAATGAGCAGTACTTC. Translated: CAIKMREDMSSNEQYF.

V usage is TRBV6-1 and J usage is TRBJ2-1; weak D call: TRBD1 (6 bases). The tail of the sequence fits TRBJ2-5 better, so the J call may be wrong. This CDR3 contains 17 residues. Germline CDR1 is MNHNS and CDR2 is SASEGT. The CDR3: CASSEEGPQIRGETQYF. The CDR3 bases are TGTGCCAGCAGTGAAGAAGGTCCCCAGATCAGGGGTGAGACCCAGTACTTC.

The V and J genes are TRBV6-6 and TRBJ2-1; tentatively, D is TRBD2 (5 bases). The better agreement between TRBJ2-5 and the DNA end casts doubt on the J call. The CDR3 extends over 13 amino acids. The V gene's germline CDR1 is MNHNY and CDR2 SVGAGI (reference sequence). The CDR3 DNA reads TGTGCCAGCAGTTACGGGAGATGGGAGACCCAGTACTTC. Translating gives CASSYGRWETQYF.

In its sample, this clonotype was seen many times. J is TRBJ2-1 and V is TRBV19; the D is unclear. The V end was cut by 3 bases, the J end by 10 bases, with 7 bases between. This CDR3 is 11 amino acids long. Germline V gene data show CDR1 as LNHDA and CDR2 as SQIVND (reference sequence). CDR3 DNA sequence: TGTGCCAGTAGTATGGATGTAGAGCAGTTCTTC. As protein: CASSMDVEQFF.

A single count supports this clonotype. This CDR3 fails to terminate in the conserved phenylalanine or tryptophan, so it likely reflects a read error. The DNA is left out, because the CDR3 cannot be placed on it with certainty; the CDR3 is given as TCRdb lists it. The chain combines TRBV6-1 with TRBJ1-1; TRBD1 was called by the table and not checked on the DNA. Germline V gene sequence: CDR1 MNHNS, CDR2 SASEGT. The CDR3 adds up to 14 amino acids, both ends counted. This CDR3 is CARGRLTMSSSSGQ.

This clonotype occurred many times. The genes are TRBV27 and TRBJ2-7; 13 bases are shared with TRBD2. This CDR3 region has 19 residues. Germline V gene sequence: CDR1 MNHEY, CDR2 SMNVEV (reference sequence). Germline trimming cut 5 bases from V and 0 bases from J; bases unmatched to any gene: 13. The CDR3, as DNA: TGTGCCAGCAGTCAGAGGACTAGCGGGAGCTTTAGGAGCTCCTACGAGCAGTACTTC. Protein product: CASSQRTSGSFRSSYEQYF.

The chain couples TRBV7-2 to TRBJ2-3, with 9 bases fitting TRBD1. After removal of 4 bases from V and 5 bases from J, the junction contained 7 bases not matched to a gene. This CDR3 region has 15 residues. CDR1 and CDR2 (germline): SGHTA, FQGNSA. The CDR3 region has the DNA TGTGCCAGCAGCTCGGGACAGGGAAGGGTAGATACGCAGTATTTT. Translation: CASSSGQGRVDTQYF. Drawing the rest from reference TRBV7-2 and TRBJ2-3, the complete variable domain is GAGVSQSPSNKVTEKGKDVELRCDPISGHTALYWYRQSLGQGLEFLIYFQGNSAPDKSGLPSDRFSAERTGGSVSTLTIQRTQQEDSAVYLCASSSGQGRVDTQYFGPGTRLTVL.

This clonotype was observed a few times. The chain links TRBV7-9 to TRBJ2-5; 8 bases match TRBD1. J was trimmed by 7 bases and V by 1 base; bases with no gene match: 5. Germline V gene lookup returns CDR1 SEHNR and CDR2 FQNEAQ (reference sequence). The CDR3 spans 14 residues. The chain's CDR3 is CASSLGTGYGTQYF. Written as DNA, the CDR3 is TGTGCCAGCAGCTTAGGGACAGGGTATGGGACCCAGTACTTC.

Notes on this clonotype: An end of the junction does not agree with germline; a read error may underlie this. This chain links TRBV7-2 with TRBJ2-5; TRBD2 might be the D (6 bases). Per the germline V gene, CDR1 is SGHTA and CDR2 is FQGNSA. The CDR3 covers 12 residues. The DNA for the CDR3 is TGTGCCAGCAGCTTAGAGTCGGGAGTCTGCCACTTC. This encodes CASSLESGVCHF.

This clonotype was detected once. The chain links TRBV11-3 to TRBJ2-3, with TRBD2 matching 16 bases. The length of the CDR3 is 16 residues. Germline loops: CDR1 SGHNT, CDR2 YENEEA. The V gene end was trimmed by 4 bases and the J gene end by 5 bases; junction bases not matched to a gene: 3. CDR3 DNA sequence: TGTGCCAGCAGCTCGGGACTAGCGGGGGGGCAAGATACGCAGTATTTT. Amino acid sequence: CASSSGLAGGQDTQYF.

The V gene is TRBV7-8, the J gene TRBJ1-1; no definite D call. The CDR3 loop spans 14 amino acids. Trimming removed 1 base at V and 0 bases at J, with 6 bases between. Per the germline V gene, CDR1 is SGHVS and CDR2 is FQNEAQ. Written as DNA, the CDR3 is TGTGCCAGCAGCTTAGGCAACCTGAACACTGAAGCTTTCTTT. It codes for CASSLGNLNTEAFF.